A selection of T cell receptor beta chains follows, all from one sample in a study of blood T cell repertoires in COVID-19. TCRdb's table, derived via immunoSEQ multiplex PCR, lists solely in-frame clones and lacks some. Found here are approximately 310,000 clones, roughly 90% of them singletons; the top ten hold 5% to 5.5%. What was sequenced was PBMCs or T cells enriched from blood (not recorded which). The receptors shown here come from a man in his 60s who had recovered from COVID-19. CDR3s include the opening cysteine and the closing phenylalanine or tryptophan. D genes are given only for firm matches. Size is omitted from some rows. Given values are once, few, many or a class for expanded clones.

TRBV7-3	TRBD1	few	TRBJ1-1	CASSLTPQGVGNTEAFF	TGTGCCAGCAGCTTAACCCCCCAGGGGGTAGGGAACACTGAAGCTTTCTTT
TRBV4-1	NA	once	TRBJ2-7	CASSQAPAASYEQYF	TGCGCCAGCAGCCAAGCCCCGGCGGCCTCCTACGAGCAGTACTTC
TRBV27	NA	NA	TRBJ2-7	CASSLSPHQGWSYEQYF	TGTGCCAGCAGTCTTTCCCCCCATCAGGGGTGGTCTTACGAGCAGTACTTC
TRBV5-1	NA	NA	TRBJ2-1	CASSLAPSGSFYNEQFF	TGCGCCAGCAGCTTGGCCCCAAGCGGGTCCTTCTACAATGAGCAGTTCTTC
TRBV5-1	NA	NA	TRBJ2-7	CASSLEAGPSYEQYF	TGCGCCAGCAGCTTGGAAGCGGGCCCATCCTACGAGCAGTACTTC
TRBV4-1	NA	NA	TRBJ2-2	CASSQVVQVLNTNTGELFF	TGCGCCAGCAGCCAAGTGGTCCAGGTCCTCAATACGAACACCGGGGAGCTGTTTTTT
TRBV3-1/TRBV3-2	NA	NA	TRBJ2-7	CASSRSTGYEQYF	TGTGCCAGCAGCCGCTCGACTGGGTACGAGCAGTACTTC
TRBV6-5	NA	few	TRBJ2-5	CASSYSGLRSQETQYF	TGTGCCAGCAGTTACTCGGGACTGCGCTCTCAAGAGACCCAGTACTTC
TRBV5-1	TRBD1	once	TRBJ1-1	CASSQQGQGHMNTEAFF	TGCGCCAGCAGCCAACAAGGACAGGGACACATGAACACTGAAGCTTTCTTT
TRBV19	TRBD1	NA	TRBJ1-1	CASSADRVRTEAFF	TGTGCCAGTAGTGCGGACAGGGTTCGGACTGAAGCTTTCTTT
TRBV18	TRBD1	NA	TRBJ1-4	CASSGQGIATNEKLFF	TGTGCCAGCTCAGGACAGGGAATTGCAACTAATGAAAAACTGTTTTTT
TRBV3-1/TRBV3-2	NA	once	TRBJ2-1	CASSQGGGEQFF	TGTGCCAGCAGCCAAGGAGGGGGTGAGCAGTTCTTC
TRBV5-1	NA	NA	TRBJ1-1	CASSLGLGTGVMNTEAFF	TGCGCCAGCAGCTTGGGTCTCGGTACAGGTGTAATGAACACTGAAGCTTTCTTT
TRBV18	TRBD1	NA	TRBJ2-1	CASSPGTGGSYNEQFF	TGTGCCAGCTCACCTGGGACAGGGGGGTCCTACAATGAGCAGTTCTTC
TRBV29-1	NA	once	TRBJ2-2	CSVLGIRGGGELFF	TGCAGCGTTCTCGGCATCCGGGGTGGCGGGGAGCTGTTTTTT
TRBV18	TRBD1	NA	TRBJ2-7	CASSPGTGFYEQYF	TGTGCCAGCTCACCGGGGACAGGTTTCTACGAGCAGTACTTC
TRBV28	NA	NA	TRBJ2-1	CASSFALAGEQFF	TGTGCCAGCAGTTTCGCACTAGCTGGTGAGCAGTTCTTC
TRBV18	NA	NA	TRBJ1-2	CASSPGGGHGYTF	TGTGCCAGCTCACCAGGCGGGGGGCATGGCTACACCTTC
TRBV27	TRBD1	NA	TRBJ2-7	CASRRSGQAGEQYF	TGTGCCAGCAGAAGATCGGGACAGGCCGGGGAGCAGTACTTC
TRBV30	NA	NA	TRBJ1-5	CAWQQHSDQPQHF	TGTGCCTGGCAACAACATTCTGATCAGCCCCAGCATTTT
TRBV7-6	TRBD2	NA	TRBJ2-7	CASSFTSGSGYEQYF	TGTGCCAGCAGCTTTACTAGCGGGAGTGGCTACGAGCAGTACTTC
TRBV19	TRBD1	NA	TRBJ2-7	CASSRQGRSYEQYF	TGTGCCAGTAGCCGACAGGGGCGTTCCTACGAGCAGTACTTC
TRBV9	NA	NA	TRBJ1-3	CASSGAGAGQGNTIYF	TGTGCCAGCAGCGGAGCCGGCGCGGGGCAAGGAAACACCATATATTTT
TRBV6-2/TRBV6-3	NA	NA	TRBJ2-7	CASSYSPRSGGSYEQYF	TGTGCCAGCAGTTACTCTCCCCGTTCCGGGGGCTCCTACGAGCAGTACTTC
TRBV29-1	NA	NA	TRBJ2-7	CSVEKSPYEQYF	TGCAGCGTTGAAAAAAGCCCCTACGAGCAGTACTTC
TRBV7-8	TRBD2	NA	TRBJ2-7	CASSLREGPYEQYF	TGTGCCAGCAGCTTGCGGGAGGGACCCTACGAGCAGTACTTC
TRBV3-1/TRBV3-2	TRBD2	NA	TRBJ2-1	CASSGGRAYNEQFF	TGTGCCAGCAGCGGGGGGAGGGCGTACAATGAGCAGTTCTTC
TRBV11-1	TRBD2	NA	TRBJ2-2	CASSPLAGIGELFF	TGTGCCAGCAGCCCCTTAGCGGGAATAGGGGAGCTGTTTTTT
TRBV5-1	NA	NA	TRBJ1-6	CASSLKQGNSPLHF	TGCGCCAGCAGCTTGAAGCAGGGAAATTCACCCCTCCACTTT
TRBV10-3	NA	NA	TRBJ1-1	CAISAIENTEAFF	TGTGCCATCAGTGCAATAGAGAACACTGAAGCTTTCTTT
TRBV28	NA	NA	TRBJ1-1	CASSFGGRVMTEAFF	TGTGCCAGCAGTTTCGGGGGGCGGGTAATGACTGAAGCTTTCTTT
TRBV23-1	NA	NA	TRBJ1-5	CASSQRWGTHQPQHF	TGCGCCAGCAGTCAACGGTGGGGGACTCATCAGCCCCAGCATTTT
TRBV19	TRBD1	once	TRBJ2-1	CASSAPGQGANEQFF	TGTGCCAGTAGTGCTCCGGGACAGGGGGCGAATGAGCAGTTCTTC
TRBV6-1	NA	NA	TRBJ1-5	CASSEARPQGFYNQPQHF	TGTGCCAGCAGTGAAGCACGACCCCAGGGGTTTTACAATCAGCCCCAGCATTTT
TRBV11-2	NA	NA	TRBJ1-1	CASSQTGWVGTAAFF	TGTGCCAGCAGCCAGACTGGGTGGGTTGGTACGGCGGCTTTCTTT
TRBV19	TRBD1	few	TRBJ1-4	CASSSRGGEEKLFF	TGTGCCAGTAGCTCTAGAGGGGGCGAGGAAAAACTGTTTTTT
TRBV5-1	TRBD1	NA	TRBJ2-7	CASSQDREIYEQYF	TGCGCCAGCAGCCAGGACAGGGAAATTTACGAGCAGTACTTC
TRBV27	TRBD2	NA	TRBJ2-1	CASSGLAGPDEQFF	TGTGCCAGCAGTGGACTAGCGGGACCCGATGAGCAGTTCTTC
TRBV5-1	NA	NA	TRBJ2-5	CASSLLTLQETQYF	TGCGCCAGCAGCTTGCTAACATTACAGGAGACCCAGTACTTC
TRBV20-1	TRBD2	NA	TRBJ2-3	CSASLGTSADTQYF	TGCAGTGCTAGTTTGGGGACTAGCGCAGATACGCAGTATTTT
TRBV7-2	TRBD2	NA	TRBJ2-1	CASTYRAGGNNEQFF	TGTGCCAGCACCTACCGGGCGGGGGGGAACAATGAGCAGTTCTTC
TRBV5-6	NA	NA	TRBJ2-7	CASSFGIGGAFSYEQYF	TGTGCCAGCAGCTTTGGTATTGGGGGCGCTTTCTCCTACGAGCAGTACTTC
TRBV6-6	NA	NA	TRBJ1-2	CASVGSYGYTF	TGTGCCAGCGTAGGGAGCTATGGCTACACCTTC
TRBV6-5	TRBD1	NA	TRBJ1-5	CASSYSRDRVQPQHF	TGTGCCAGCAGTTACTCGAGGGACAGGGTTCAGCCCCAGCATTTT